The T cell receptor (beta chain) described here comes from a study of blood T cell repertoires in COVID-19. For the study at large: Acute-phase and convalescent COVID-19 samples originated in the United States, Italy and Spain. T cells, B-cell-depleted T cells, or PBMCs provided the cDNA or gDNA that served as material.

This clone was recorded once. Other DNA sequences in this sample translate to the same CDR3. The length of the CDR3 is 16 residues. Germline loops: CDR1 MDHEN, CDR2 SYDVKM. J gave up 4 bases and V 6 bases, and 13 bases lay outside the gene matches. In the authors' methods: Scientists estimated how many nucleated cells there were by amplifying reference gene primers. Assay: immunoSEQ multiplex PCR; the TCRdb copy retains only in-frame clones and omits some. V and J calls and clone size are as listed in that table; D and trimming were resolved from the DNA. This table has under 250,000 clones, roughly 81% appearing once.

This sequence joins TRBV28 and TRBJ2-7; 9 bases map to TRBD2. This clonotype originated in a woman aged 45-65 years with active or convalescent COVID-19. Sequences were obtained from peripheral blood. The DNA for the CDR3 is TGTGCCAGCAGCAACCCCCTACTAGCGGGTCCATACGAGCAGTACTTC. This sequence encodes CASSNPLLAGPYEQYF.